This entry lists 32 T cell receptor beta chains sequenced from one sample in a study of molecular identifiers for immune sequencing clone quantification (dated by TCRdb to the late 2010s). The receptor library was made with PCR. Data came from an Illumina HiSeq 4000. The public reads were run again by TCRdb, first through fastp at Q25 and then through MiXCR, and only productive beta chains were kept. Every entry covers one CDR3 protein and lists the most common genes and DNA from its rows. This sample is represented by about 640,000 distinct CDR3 sequences; 20% of them were singletons. Under 0.95% of the sample belongs to the ten largest clones. Sequencing was done on a sample of naive CD8+ T cells from blood, with Jurkat cell RNA spiked in. The cell subset or site label for this specimen denotes: FACS-sorted CD8+CD4-CCR7+CD45RA+ naive T cells. The receptors stem from a human donor in good health. Some libraries in this study had Jurkat cell RNA spiked in.

Note on this clonotype: This sequence may be a read error, since a much larger clone differs from it by one base. The chain couples TRBV4-3 to TRBJ1-1; D remains ambiguous. This CDR3 comprises 13 residues. Germline CDR1 reads LGHNA; CDR2 reads YSLEER. Trimming took 11 bases from V and 2 from J, leaving 15 bases between them. The chain's CDR3 is CAGQRERNTEAFF. For the CDR3, the DNA is TGCGCCGGTCAAAGGGAGAGAAACACTGAAGCTTTCTTT.

In regard to this clonotype: Being one base from a much bigger clone, this may be a read error. The chain joins TRBV7-9 to TRBJ2-7, with 7 nucleotides matching TRBD1. The CDR3 has 15 residues. The V and J ends lost 6 bases and 6 bases, in that order; junction bases with no gene match: 14. Germline values: CDR1 SEHNR, CDR2 FQNEAQ (reference sequence). CDR3 in amino acids: CASSSTDRAFVEQYF. The CDR3 DNA is TGTGCCAGCAGTTCTACCGACAGGGCATTTGTCGAGCAGTACTTC.

This clonotype was seen just once. Given a much more abundant clone one base away, this may be a read error. V is TRBV5-6 and J is TRBJ1-1; TRBD1 might be the D (6 bases). Germline V gene lookup returns CDR1 SGHDT and CDR2 YYEEEE. The CDR3 contains 13 residues. CDR3 loop: CASCLRGTTEAFF. CDR3 in DNA: TGTGCCAGCTGCTTGAGGGGGACAACCGAAGCTTTCTTT.

A word on this clonotype: Given a much more abundant clone one base away, this may be a read error. The rearrangement links TRBV9 to TRBJ2-7; 7 nucleotides line up with TRBD1. The germline CDR1 and CDR2 sequences are SGDLS and YYNGEE. This CDR3 has 15 residues. The J segment lost 6 bases and the V segment lost 7 bases, leaving 16 bases of the junction unmatched. For the CDR3, the DNA is TGTGCCAGCGGCCCAGAAGACAGGGCCTCCGGCGAGCAGTACTTC. It yields the protein CASGPEDRASGEQYF.

In its sample, this clonotype was seen many times. The rearrangement joins TRBV10-3 to TRBJ1-1; D unclear. V lost 0 bases and J 1 base, leaving 9 bases between the germline ends. The CDR3 covers 15 residues. In germline, CDR1 is ENHRY, CDR2 SYGVKD. The CDR3 here is CAISESGNSNTEAFF. CDR3 coding DNA: TGTGCCATCAGTGAGTCGGGCAACTCGAACACTGAAGCTTTCTTT.

Note on this clonotype: It may be a read error: a sequence one base away is much more abundant. The CDR3 region has the DNA TGTGCCAGCAGCTTATGGGTTGTGGCAGGGGGCAACGTGCAGTACTTC. Protein sequence: CASSLWVVAGGNVQYF. This chain connects TRBV7-2 to TRBJ2-7; TRBD1 aligns across 8 bases. The V gene's germline CDR1 is SGHTA and CDR2 FQGNSA. The CDR3 is 16 amino acids. Trimming took 2 bases from V and 9 from J; bases not matched to a gene: 15.

There are many counts of this clonotype. This chain links TRBV12-3 or TRBV12-4 with TRBJ1-1, with D maybe TRBD1 (5 bases). Trimming left V 6 bases short and J 6 bases short, with 11 bases between. There are 12 residues in the CDR3. CDR3 sequence: CASSHWGAEAFF. The CDR3 DNA follows: TGTGCCAGCAGCCACTGGGGGGCTGAAGCTTTCTTT.

On this clonotype itself: This clone may be a read error of a much larger clone one base away. Here the CDR3 reads CASSSTGAPFAEAFF. CDR3 DNA: TGTGCCAGCAGCTCAACAGGGGCCCCTTTCGCTGAAGCTTTCTTT. The rearrangement uses TRBV7-9 and TRBJ1-1, with TRBD1 identical over 7 bases. Germline CDR1 reads SEHNR; CDR2 reads FQNEAQ (reference sequence). J lost 6 bases, V lost 4 bases, and 11 bases had no gene match. The CDR3 extends over 15 amino acids.

On this clonotype itself: A clone one base away is much larger, so this may be a read error. The chain carries TRBV5-1 and TRBJ2-3; D may correspond to TRBD1 or TRBD2 (6 bases each). From germline, CDR1 is SGHRS and CDR2 YFSETQ. The length of the CDR3 is 17 residues. CDR3: CASGLSPGDFNTDTQYF. DNA for the CDR3: TGCGCCAGCGGCTTGTCCCCAGGGGACTTTAACACAGATACGCAGTATTTT.

This clonotype was recorded only once. The genes are TRBV11-2 and TRBJ2-7; tentative D call: TRBD1 (5 bases). This CDR3 comprises 14 residues. Per the germline V gene, CDR1 is SGHAT and CDR2 is FQNNGV. Trimming removed 1 base at V and 4 bases at J, with 11 bases between. CDR3: CASSLGGNQYEQYF. CDR3 DNA: TGTGCCAGCAGCTTAGGGGGCAATCAGTACGAGCAGTACTTC.

This clonotype was counted between two and nine times. The CDR3 DNA is TGTGCCAGCGGGGACAGGGTAGAAAACATTCAGTACTTC. Amino acid sequence: CASGDRVENIQYF. This chain connects TRBV2 to TRBJ2-4, with TRBD1 matching 9 bases. The CDR3 runs to 13 residues. Trimming removed 8 bases from V and 5 bases from J; junction bases left unmatched: 4. The germline gives CDR1 SNHLY, CDR2 FYNNEI.

This clonotype was observed many times. V and J are TRBV5-1 and TRBJ1-1, with D uncertain. V was clipped by 8 bases and J by 4 bases, with 21 bases between them. Per the germline V gene, CDR1 is SGHRS and CDR2 is YFSETQ. This CDR3 contains 15 residues. The CDR3 DNA reads TGCGCCAGTAGAACAGTTATCGGATGGGGCACTGAAGCTTTCTTT. Amino acids: CASRTVIGWGTEAFF.

This clonotype was seen at least ten times. The chain joins TRBV20-1 to TRBJ1-6; D unclear. Germline loops: CDR1 DFQATT, CDR2 SNEGSKA (reference sequence). The CDR3 runs 15 residues. Trimming took off 4 bases at V and 0 bases at J, with 10 bases between the two ends. The CDR3: CSATDGNSYNSPLHF. The CDR3, as DNA: TGCAGTGCTACGGACGGGAACTCCTATAATTCACCCCTCCACTTT.

In its sample, this clonotype was seen many times. The chain is built from TRBV24-1 and TRBJ2-7; D is undetermined. Trimming removed 0 bases from V and 4 bases from J, with 24 bases in between. In germline, CDR1 is KGHDR, CDR2 SFDVKD. CDR3 length equals 19 residues. The CDR3 is CATSDLPRKATSTYYEQYF. Here the CDR3 DNA reads TGTGCCACCAGTGATTTGCCTCGTAAGGCGACTTCGACGTATTACGAGCAGTACTTC.

This clonotype occurred many times. V usage is TRBV28 and J usage is TRBJ2-3; 8 bases are a match to TRBD2. Per the germline V gene, CDR1 is MDHEN and CDR2 is SYDVKM. The CDR3 has 14 residues. V shed 5 bases and J 5 bases; nucleotides not matched to a gene: 6. CDR3 sequence: CASSPLAGGDTQYF. The CDR3 DNA reads TGTGCCAGCAGTCCGCTTGCGGGAGGAGATACGCAGTATTTT.

This clonotype was seen a few times. The chain joins TRBV27 to TRBJ1-4, with TRBD1 as a possible D gene (5 bases). The CDR3 has 15 residues. V gave up 0 bases and J gave up 6 bases, with 11 bases separating them. CDR1 is MNHEY, CDR2 SMNVEV, per germline (reference sequence). The CDR3 DNA follows: TGTGCCAGCAGTTTATCTAGCGGGGCCTATGAAAAACTGTTTTTT. This gives the protein CASSLSSGAYEKLFF.

The sample holds many counts of this clonotype. V gene TRBV6-5 combines with J gene TRBJ2-7; TRBD1 matches 12 bases. CDR3 length: 14 residues. The germline CDR1 and CDR2 sequences are MNHEY and SVGAGI. After removal of 4 bases from V and 5 bases from J, the junction contained 3 bases not matched to a gene. The CDR3 DNA reads as TGTGCCAGCAGTTTGGGACAGGGGGCGGACGAGCAGTACTTC. Residues: CASSLGQGADEQYF.

This clonotype occurred many times. V gene TRBV7-9 combines with J gene TRBJ2-7; TRBD1 matches 7 bases. With 5 bases clipped from V and 7 bases from J, the junction kept 5 bases outside the gene matches. In germline, CDR1 is SEHNR, CDR2 FQNEAQ (reference sequence). The CDR3 loop spans 12 amino acids. DNA for the CDR3: TGTGCCAGCAGCACAGGGGCGCGGGAGCAGTACTTC. It codes for CASSTGAREQYF.

This clonotype appeared many times. This chain connects TRBV7-8 to TRBJ2-7; weak D call: TRBD1 (5 bases). The CDR3 has 14 residues. V lost 3 bases and J lost 2, with 11 bases in between. Germline values: CDR1 SGHVS, CDR2 FQNEAQ. CDR3 DNA: TGTGCCAGCAGCTTGGGGCCCAAGACCTACGAGCAGTACTTC. Its translation is CASSLGPKTYEQYF.

This clonotype was found many times. The chain combines TRBV4-1 with TRBJ2-3; 14 nucleotides match TRBD2. Germline V gives CDR1 MGHRA, CDR2 YSYEKL. The CDR3 is made up of 17 amino acids. The junction had 4 bases not matched to a gene; V was cut back by 0 bases and J by 5 bases. The CDR3 region has the DNA TGCGCCAGCAGCCAAGAGGGACTAGCGGGAGTTGGAGATACGCAGTATTTT. Amino acids: CASSQEGLAGVGDTQYF.

A note on this clonotype: A much bigger clone sits one base away, suggesting this may be a read error. The genes are TRBV2 and TRBJ2-1, with D perhaps matching TRBD2 (6 bases). V was clipped by 6 bases and J by 3 bases, with 15 bases between them. Germline V gene data show CDR1 as SNHLY and CDR2 as FYNNEI. The CDR3 totals 15 residues. CDR3 sequence reads: CASRPSSGVYNEQFF. CDR3 DNA: TGTGCCAGCAGGCCGTCTTCGGGAGTCTACAATGAGCAGTTCTTC.

There are a few counts of this clonotype. The chain combines TRBV2 with TRBJ2-7; 7 nucleotides agree with TRBD1. From germline, CDR1 is SNHLY and CDR2 FYNNEI. The CDR3 has 12 amino acids. V shed 9 bases and J 5 bases; nucleotides not matched to a gene: 7. The CDR3 reads CARRDSGDEQYF. CDR3 DNA: TGTGCCAGGAGGGACAGTGGGGACGAGCAGTACTTC. Supplemented by reference TRBV2 and TRBJ2-7, the full variable domain reads EPEVTQTPSHQVTQMGQEVILRCVPISNHLYFYWYRQILGQKVEFLVSFYNNEISEKSEIFDDQFSVERPDGSNFTLKIRSTKLEDSAMYFCARRDSGDEQYFGPGTRLTVT.

Concerning this clonotype itself: A much larger clone lies a single base off, so this may be a read error. CDR3 in amino acids: CASSLSTGLVAKAFF. CDR3 sequence (DNA): TGTGCCAGCAGCTTGTCGACAGGGCTCGTCGCTAAAGCTTTCTTT. The chain is built from TRBV7-9 and TRBJ1-1; 7 nucleotides line up with TRBD1. The CDR3 consists of 15 residues. V was pared by 3 bases and J by 9 bases, with 13 bases of the junction left unmatched. The germline V gene has CDR1 SEHNR and CDR2 FQNEAQ (reference sequence).

This clonotype was counted ten times or more. This sequence joins TRBV30 and TRBJ2-3; D might be TRBD2 (5 bases). The germline V and J ends were trimmed by 3 bases and 13 bases, with 14 bases remaining between them. Germline V gene lookup returns CDR1 GTSNPN and CDR2 SVGIG (reference sequence). The CDR3 loop spans 11 amino acids. CDR3 sequence (DNA): TGTGCCTGGAGCGACGGCGGGTTGGAGTATTTT. Translating it yields CAWSDGGLEYF. The full variable domain, its missing parts supplied by reference TRBV30 and TRBJ2-3, is SQTIHQWPATLVQPVGSPLSLECTVEGTSNPNLYWYRQAAGRGLQLLFYSVGIGQISSEVPQNLSASRPQDRQFILSSKKLLLSDSGFYLCAWSDGGLEYFGPGTRLTVL.

This clonotype was counted a few times. V is TRBV5-4 and J is TRBJ2-7, with no clear D. The CDR3 spans 14 residues. Germline V lookup: CDR1 SGHNT, CDR2 YYREEE (reference sequence). The germline V and J ends were trimmed by 3 bases and 2 bases, with 12 bases remaining between them. The CDR3 DNA reads as TGTGCCAGCAGCTCGTTTTCCATGGCCTACGAGCAGTACTTC. This codes for CASSSFSMAYEQYF.

The chain employs TRBV6-5 and TRBJ2-2; 7 nucleotides agree with TRBD1. Trimming removed 0 bases from V and 4 bases from J; junction bases left unmatched: 5. CDR3 size: 16 residues. CDR1 MNHEY and CDR2 SVGAGI come from the germline V gene. The CDR3 DNA is TGTGCCAGCAGTTACTCCGGGACAGTCACCACCGGGGAGCTGTTTTTT. Protein: CASSYSGTVTTGELFF.

This clonotype was recorded at least ten times. The V call is TRBV20-1, the J call TRBJ1-1; no firm D call. Germline-derived CDR1 and CDR2 are DFQATT and SNEGSKA (reference sequence). The CDR3 covers 15 residues. The ends were cut back, 0 bases at V and 3 bases at J, with 14 bases in the middle. The CDR3 DNA sequence: TGCAGTGCTAGAGATATTAGGGCCTCGTACACTGAAGCTTTCTTT. Translation gives CSARDIRASYTEAFF.

At least ten counts were recorded for this clonotype. The V and J genes are TRBV14 and TRBJ2-2; perhaps TRBD2 as D (7 bases). Germline lookup yields CDR1 SGHDN and CDR2 FVKESK. The length of the CDR3 is 18 residues. The V end was cut by 3 bases, the J end by 4 bases, with 21 bases between. The DNA for the CDR3 is TGTGCCAGCAGCCACCTCCCCGTGGGGGGGCTTACCACCGGGGAGCTGTTTTTT. Translated, it gives CASSHLPVGGLTTGELFF.

This clonotype was recorded at least ten times. The chain employs TRBV7-9 and TRBJ2-3; TRBD1 aligns across 7 bases. This CDR3 is built from 14 residues. The germline V gene encodes CDR1 SEHNR and CDR2 FQNEAQ (reference sequence). Trimming took 4 bases from V and 4 from J; bases not matched to a gene: 5. The CDR3 protein is CASSSRQGSDTQYF. The CDR3 nucleotides are TGTGCCAGCAGCTCAAGACAGGGATCAGATACGCAGTATTTT.

The chain's CDR3 is CASSRLRTSDSYEQYF. Written as DNA, the CDR3 is TGCGCCAGCAGCCGCCTCAGGACTAGCGACTCCTACGAGCAGTACTTC. The rearrangement uses TRBV4-1 and TRBJ2-7; TRBD2 aligns across 9 bases. The CDR3 extends over 16 amino acids. V lost 4 bases, J lost 0 bases, and 7 bases stayed unmatched. Germline-derived CDR1 and CDR2 are MGHRA and YSYEKL.

As to this clonotype: The junction differs from germline at one of its ends, possibly a read error. This chain connects TRBV5-6 to TRBJ1-6; TRBD1 matches 8 bases. The CDR3 is 17 residues long. The germline V gene encodes CDR1 SGHDT and CDR2 YYEEEE. CDR3 nucleotides: TGTGCCAACAGCTTGGAGGACAGGGACCCCTATAATTCACCCCTCCACTTT. It encodes CANSLEDRDPYNSPLHF.

A word on this clonotype: This may come from a read error, since a much larger clone is one base off. This rearrangement joins TRBV14 to TRBJ2-2; D remains ambiguous. Trimming stripped 0 bases from V and 6 bases from J, with 14 bases between. The germline CDR1 and CDR2 sequences are SGHDN and FVKESK. CDR3 length: 16 residues. The CDR3 nucleotides read TGTGCCAGCAGCCAAGATACTCCCCAACACCCCGGGGAGCTGTTTTTT. Its protein is CASSQDTPQHPGELFF.